These 2 T cell receptor beta chains were sequenced from one sample in a study of OX40 agonist ivuxolimab in advanced cancers. Generated by immunoSEQ multiplex PCR, the TCRdb table keeps only in-frame clones and is missing some. The data contain 70,000 to 80,000 clones, more than 65% of them singletons. The sequenced sample was CD4+ or CD8+ T cells sorted from blood, obtained in a trial of the OX40 agonist ivuxolimab. These receptors were taken from an adult with an advanced solid tumor such as melanoma, head and neck, liver or kidney cancer.

The chain is built from TRBV21-1 and TRBJ2-7; the table's D call, TRBD1, has no DNA check behind it. TRBV21-1 is a pseudogene. The CDR3 has 14 amino acids. CDR3 amino acids: CASITGTVSYEQYF. The DNA for the CDR3 is TGTGCCAGCATCACCGGGACAGTCTCCTACGAGCAGTACTTC.

The sample holds one count of this clone. The CDR3 spells CASSPSGTGVVYSPLHF. CDR3 bases: TGCGCCAGCAGCCCCTCCGGGACGGGGGTTGTATATTCACCCCTCCACTTT. The chain recombines TRBV4-1 with TRBJ1-6, with D possibly matching TRBD1 (5 bases). The CDR3 is made up of 17 amino acids. The germline V and J ends were trimmed by 4 bases and 8 bases, with 21 bases remaining between them. The germline V gene has CDR1 MGHRA and CDR2 YSYEKL.